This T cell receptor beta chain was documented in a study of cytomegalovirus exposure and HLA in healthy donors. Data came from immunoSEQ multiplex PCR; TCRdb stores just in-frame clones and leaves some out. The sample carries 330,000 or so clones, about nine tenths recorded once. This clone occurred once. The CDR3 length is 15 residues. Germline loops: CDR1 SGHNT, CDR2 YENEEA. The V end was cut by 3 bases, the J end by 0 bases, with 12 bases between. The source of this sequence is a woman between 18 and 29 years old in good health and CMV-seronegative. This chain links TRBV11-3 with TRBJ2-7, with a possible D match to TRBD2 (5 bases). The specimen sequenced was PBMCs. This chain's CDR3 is CASSFGRGVSYEQYF. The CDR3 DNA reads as TGTGCCAGCAGCTTTGGACGGGGAGTCTCCTACGAGCAGTACTTC.